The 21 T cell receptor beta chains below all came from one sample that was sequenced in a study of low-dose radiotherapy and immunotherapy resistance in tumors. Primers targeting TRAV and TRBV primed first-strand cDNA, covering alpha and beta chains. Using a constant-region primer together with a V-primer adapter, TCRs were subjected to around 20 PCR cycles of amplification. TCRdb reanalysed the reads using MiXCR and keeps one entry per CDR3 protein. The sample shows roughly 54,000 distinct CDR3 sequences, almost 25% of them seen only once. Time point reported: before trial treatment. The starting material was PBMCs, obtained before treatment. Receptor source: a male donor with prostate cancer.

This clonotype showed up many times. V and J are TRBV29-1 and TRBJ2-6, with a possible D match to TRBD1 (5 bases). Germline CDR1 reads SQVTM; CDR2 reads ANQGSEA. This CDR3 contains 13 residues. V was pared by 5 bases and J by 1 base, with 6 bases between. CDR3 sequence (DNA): TGCAGCGTTCAGGGTTCTGGGGCCAACGTCCTGACTTTC. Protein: CSVQGSGANVLTF.

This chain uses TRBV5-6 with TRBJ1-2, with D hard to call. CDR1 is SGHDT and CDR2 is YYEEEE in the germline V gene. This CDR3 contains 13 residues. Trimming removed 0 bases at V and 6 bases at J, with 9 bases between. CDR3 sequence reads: CASSLVDTDGYTF. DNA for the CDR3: TGTGCCAGCAGCTTGGTCGACACGGATGGCTACACCTTC.

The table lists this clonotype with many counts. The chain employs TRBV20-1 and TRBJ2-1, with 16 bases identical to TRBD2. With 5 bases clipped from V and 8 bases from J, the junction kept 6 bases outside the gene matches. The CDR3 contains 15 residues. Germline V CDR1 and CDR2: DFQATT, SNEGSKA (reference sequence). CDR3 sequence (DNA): TGCAGTGCTCTCGGGACTAGCGGGAGGGCCCATGAGCAGTTCTTC. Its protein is CSALGTSGRAHEQFF.

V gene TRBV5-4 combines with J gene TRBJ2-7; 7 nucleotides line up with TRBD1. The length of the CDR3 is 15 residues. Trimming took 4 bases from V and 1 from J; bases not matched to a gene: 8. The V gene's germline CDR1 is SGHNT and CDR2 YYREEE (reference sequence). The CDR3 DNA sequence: TGTGCCAGCAGCGCCGCCGGGACAGCATCCTACGAGCAGTACTTC. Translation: CASSAAGTASYEQYF.

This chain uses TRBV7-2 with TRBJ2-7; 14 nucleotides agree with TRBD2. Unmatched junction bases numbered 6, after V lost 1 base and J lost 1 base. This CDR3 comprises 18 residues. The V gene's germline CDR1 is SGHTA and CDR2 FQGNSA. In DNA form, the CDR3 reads TGTGCCAGCAGCTTAGGGACTAGCGGGAGGCCTCAATCCTACGAGCAGTACTTC. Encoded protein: CASSLGTSGRPQSYEQYF.

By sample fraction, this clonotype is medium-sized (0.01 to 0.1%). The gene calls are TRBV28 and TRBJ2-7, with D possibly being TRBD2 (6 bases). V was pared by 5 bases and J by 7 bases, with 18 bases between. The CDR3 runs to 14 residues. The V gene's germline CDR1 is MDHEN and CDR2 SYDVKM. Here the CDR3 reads CASSGTSRSWEQYF. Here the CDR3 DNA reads TGTGCCAGCAGTGGCACTAGCCGCTCTTGGGAGCAGTACTTC.

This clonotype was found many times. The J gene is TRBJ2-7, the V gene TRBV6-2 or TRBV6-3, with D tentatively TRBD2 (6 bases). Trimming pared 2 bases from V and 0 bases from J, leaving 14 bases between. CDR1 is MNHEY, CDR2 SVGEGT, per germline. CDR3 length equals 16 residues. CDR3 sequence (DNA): TGTGCCAGCAGTTACAGCGGGCAGAAGAGCTCCTACGAGCAGTACTTC. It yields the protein CASSYSGQKSSYEQYF.

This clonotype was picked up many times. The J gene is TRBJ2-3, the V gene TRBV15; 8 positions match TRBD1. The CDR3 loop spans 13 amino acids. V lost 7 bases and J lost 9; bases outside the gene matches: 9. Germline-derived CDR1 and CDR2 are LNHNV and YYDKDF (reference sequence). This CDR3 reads CATNQGAAATQYF. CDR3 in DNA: TGTGCCACCAACCAGGGGGCTGCCGCCACGCAGTATTTT.

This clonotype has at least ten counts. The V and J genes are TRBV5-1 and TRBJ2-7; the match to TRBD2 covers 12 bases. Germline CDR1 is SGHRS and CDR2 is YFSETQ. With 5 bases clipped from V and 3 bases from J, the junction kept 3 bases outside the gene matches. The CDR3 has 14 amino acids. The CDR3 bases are TGCGCCAGCAGGCCGACTAGCGGGAGCTACGAGCAGTACTTC. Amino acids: CASRPTSGSYEQYF.

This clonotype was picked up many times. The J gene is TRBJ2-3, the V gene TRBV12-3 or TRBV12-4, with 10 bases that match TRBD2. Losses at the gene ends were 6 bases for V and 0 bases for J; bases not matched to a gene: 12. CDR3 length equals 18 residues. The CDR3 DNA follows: TGTGCCAGCAGCCCTGGGACTAGCGCAATGGCTAGCACAGATACGCAGTATTTT. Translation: CASSPGTSAMASTDTQYF.

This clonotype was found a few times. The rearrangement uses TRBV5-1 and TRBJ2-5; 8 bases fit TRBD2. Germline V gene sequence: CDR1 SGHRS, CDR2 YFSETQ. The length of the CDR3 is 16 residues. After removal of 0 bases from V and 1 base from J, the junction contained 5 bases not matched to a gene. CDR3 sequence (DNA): TGCGCCAGCAGCTTGGTGCCAGCGGGGGTCCAAGAGACCCAGTACTTC. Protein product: CASSLVPAGVQETQYF. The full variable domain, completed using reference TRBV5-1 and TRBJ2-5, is KAGVTQTPRYLIKTRGQQVTLSCSPISGHRSVSWYQQTPGQGLQFLFEYFSETQRNKGNFPGRFSGRQFSNSRSEMNVSTLELGDSALYLCASSLVPAGVQETQYFGPGTRLLVL.

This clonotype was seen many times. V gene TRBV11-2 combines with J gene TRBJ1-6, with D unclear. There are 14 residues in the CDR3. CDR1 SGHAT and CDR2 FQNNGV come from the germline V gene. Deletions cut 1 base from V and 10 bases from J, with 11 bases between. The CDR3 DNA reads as TGTGCCAGCAGCTTAGGGAGAAGTCCCTCACCCCTCCACTTT. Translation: CASSLGRSPSPLHF.

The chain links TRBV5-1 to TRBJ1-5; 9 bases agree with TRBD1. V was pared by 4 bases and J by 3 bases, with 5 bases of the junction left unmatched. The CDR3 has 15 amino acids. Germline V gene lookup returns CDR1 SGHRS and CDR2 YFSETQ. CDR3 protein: CASSEQGAVNQPQHF. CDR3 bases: TGCGCCAGCAGCGAACAGGGGGCGGTCAATCAGCCCCAGCATTTT. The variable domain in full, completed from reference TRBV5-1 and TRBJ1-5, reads KAGVTQTPRYLIKTRGQQVTLSCSPISGHRSVSWYQQTPGQGLQFLFEYFSETQRNKGNFPGRFSGRQFSNSRSEMNVSTLELGDSALYLCASSEQGAVNQPQHFGDGTRLSIL.

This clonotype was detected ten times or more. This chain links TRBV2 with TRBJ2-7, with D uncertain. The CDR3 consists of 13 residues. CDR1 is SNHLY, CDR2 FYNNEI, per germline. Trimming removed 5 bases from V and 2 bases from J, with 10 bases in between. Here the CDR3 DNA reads TGTGCCAGCAGTATCGGCGGAGCCTACGAGCAGTACTTC. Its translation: CASSIGGAYEQYF.

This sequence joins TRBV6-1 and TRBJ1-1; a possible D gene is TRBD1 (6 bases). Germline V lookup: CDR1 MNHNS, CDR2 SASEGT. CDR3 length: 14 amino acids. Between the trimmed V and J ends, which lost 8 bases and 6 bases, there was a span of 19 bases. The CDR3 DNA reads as TGTGCCAGCTGGAGGGGCAGGGGAGGGGCTGAAGCTTTCTTT. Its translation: CASWRGRGGAEAFF.

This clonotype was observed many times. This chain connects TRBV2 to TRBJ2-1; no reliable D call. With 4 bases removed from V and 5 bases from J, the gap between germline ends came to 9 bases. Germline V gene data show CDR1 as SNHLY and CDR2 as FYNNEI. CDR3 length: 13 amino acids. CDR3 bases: TGTGCCAGCAGTGTAGGGCTGAACAATGAGCAGTTCTTC. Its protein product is CASSVGLNNEQFF.

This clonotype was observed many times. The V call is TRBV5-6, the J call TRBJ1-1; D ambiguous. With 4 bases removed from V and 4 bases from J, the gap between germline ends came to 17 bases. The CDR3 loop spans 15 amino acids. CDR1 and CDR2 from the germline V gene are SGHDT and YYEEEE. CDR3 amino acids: CASSTRAGAGTEAFF. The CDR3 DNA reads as TGTGCCAGCAGCACGCGGGCAGGCGCGGGCACTGAAGCTTTCTTT.

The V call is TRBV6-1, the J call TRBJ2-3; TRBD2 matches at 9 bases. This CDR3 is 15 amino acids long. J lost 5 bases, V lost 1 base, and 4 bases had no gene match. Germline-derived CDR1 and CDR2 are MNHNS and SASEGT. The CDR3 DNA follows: TGTGCCAGCAGTGAAGGCGGGAGGGCCCTAGATACGCAGTATTTT. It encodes CASSEGGRALDTQYF.

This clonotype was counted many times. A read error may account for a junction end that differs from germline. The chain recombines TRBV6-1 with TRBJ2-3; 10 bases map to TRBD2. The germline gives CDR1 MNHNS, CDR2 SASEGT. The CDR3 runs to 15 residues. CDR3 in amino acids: CASSERAGGPYTQYF. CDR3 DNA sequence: TGCGCCAGCAGTGAAAGAGCGGGGGGGCCATATACGCAGTATTTT.

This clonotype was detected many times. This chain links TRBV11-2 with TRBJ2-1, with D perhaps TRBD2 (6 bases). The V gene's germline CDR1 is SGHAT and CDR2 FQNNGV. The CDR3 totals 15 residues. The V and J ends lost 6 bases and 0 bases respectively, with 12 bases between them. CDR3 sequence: CASRLLANSYNEQFF. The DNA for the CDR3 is TGTGCCAGCAGACTTCTAGCGAACTCCTACAATGAGCAGTTCTTC. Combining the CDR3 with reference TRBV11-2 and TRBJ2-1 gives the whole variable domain EAGVAQSPRYKIIEKRQSVAFWCNPISGHATLYWYQQILGQGPKLLIQFQNNGVVDDSQLPKDRFSAERLKGVDSTLKIQPAKLEDSAVYLCASRLLANSYNEQFFGPGTRLTVL.

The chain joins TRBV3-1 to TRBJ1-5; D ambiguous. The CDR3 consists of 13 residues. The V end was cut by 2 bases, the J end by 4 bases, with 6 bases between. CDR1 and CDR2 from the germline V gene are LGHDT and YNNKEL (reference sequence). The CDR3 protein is CASSQSGNQPQHF. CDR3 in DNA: TGTGCCAGCAGCCAATCGGGAAATCAGCCCCAGCATTTT.